These 11 T cell receptor beta chains originate from one sample sequenced in a study of blood T cell repertoires in COVID-19. Profiling relied on immunoSEQ multiplex PCR, and the TCRdb table lists in-frame clones only, not all of them. The sample yields 200,000 to 250,000 clones, 85% to 90% seen once. What was sequenced was PBMCs or T cells enriched from blood (not recorded which). All receptors derive from a woman between 45 and 60 years old in a cohort exposed to, infected with or recovered from COVID-19 (not recorded which).

This clone appeared once. This chain joins TRBV5-1 and TRBJ2-3, with a tentative D call TRBD1 (5 bases). The CDR3 totals 15 residues. The V end lost 4 bases, the J end lost 0 bases, and 12 bases lay between the germline ends. The V gene's germline CDR1 is SGHRS and CDR2 YFSETQ. The CDR3 nucleotides read TGCGCCAGCAGCCCTGGTGGGGCTAGCACAGATACGCAGTATTTT. Its translation: CASSPGGASTDTQYF.

This clone appeared once. The V call is TRBV5-5, the J call TRBJ1-1; possibly TRBD1 for D (5 bases). This CDR3 is built from 14 residues. The V gene's germline CDR1 is SGHKS and CDR2 YYEKEE (reference sequence). V lost 0 bases and J lost 11, with 17 bases in between. CDR3 sequence reads: CASSLATSTAGAFF. The CDR3 nucleotides are TGTGCCAGCAGCTTGGCCACATCGACAGCGGGGGCTTTCTTT.

The chain has TRBV7-8 and TRBJ2-5, with a weak D call TRBD1 (6 bases). Germline V gene data show CDR1 as SGHVS and CDR2 as FQNEAQ. This CDR3 has 16 amino acids. V lost 6 bases, J lost 3 bases, and 20 bases lay in between. In DNA form, the CDR3 reads TGTGCCAGCAGTTCCCCGCCGGACAGCATTGAAGAGACCCAGTACTTC. Translation: CASSSPPDSIEETQYF.

CDR3 nucleotide sequence: TGTGCCAGTAGTACCCCCCCCGGACAGGCCGGCAATCAGCCCCAGCATTTT. This sequence encodes CASSTPPGQAGNQPQHF. The gene calls are TRBV19 and TRBJ1-5; 7 bases are a match to TRBD1. The trim removed 4 bases at V and 2 bases at J, leaving 11 bases unmatched. Germline CDR1 LNHDA, CDR2 SQIVND (reference sequence). CDR3 length: 17 residues.

This chain joins TRBV27 and TRBJ2-1; D possibly corresponds to TRBD2 (5 bases). Between the trimmed V and J ends, which lost 5 bases and 3 bases, there was a span of 20 bases. CDR3 size: 17 residues. In germline, CDR1 is MNHEY, CDR2 SMNVEV (reference sequence). CDR3: CASSPSNPVVDYNEQFF. CDR3 DNA: TGTGCCAGCAGTCCTAGCAACCCGGTAGTCGACTACAATGAGCAGTTCTTC.

The chain is built from TRBV3-1 (or the pseudogene TRBV3-2) and TRBJ1-4; D perhaps matches TRBD1 (5 bases). V lost 3 bases and J 7 bases, leaving 9 bases between the germline ends. Germline loops: CDR1 LGHDT, CDR2 YNNKEL (reference sequence). This CDR3 comprises 13 residues. The CDR3, as DNA: TGTGCCAGCAGCCACCGGGGGTCTGAAAAACTGTTTTTT. Residues: CASSHRGSEKLFF.

This clone was seen a few times. The gene calls are TRBV6-5 and TRBJ1-4; perhaps TRBD1 as D (6 bases). Trimming pared 7 bases from V and 3 bases from J, leaving 12 bases between. CDR3 size: 14 residues. Germline CDR1 and CDR2: MNHEY and SVGAGI. CDR3 amino acids: CASNGGLSNEKLFF. The CDR3 coding sequence is TGTGCCAGCAATGGGGGCTTGTCTAATGAAAAACTGTTTTTT.

This chain's CDR3 is CASSVRQGGTEAFF. The CDR3 DNA sequence: TGTGCCAGCAGCGTGAGACAGGGAGGCACTGAAGCTTTCTTT. The V call is TRBV5-5, the J call TRBJ1-1; TRBD1 aligns across 7 bases. J lost 4 bases, V lost 4 bases, and 7 bases had no gene match. Looked up from germline, CDR1 is SGHKS and CDR2 is YYEKEE (reference sequence). This CDR3 comprises 14 residues.

The gene calls are TRBV2 and TRBJ2-7, with D maybe TRBD2 (5 bases). Germline V CDR1 and CDR2: SNHLY, FYNNEI. This CDR3 has 15 amino acids. V was shortened by 8 bases and J by 2 bases, with 19 bases between the two germline ends. The CDR3 DNA reads TGTGCCAGCGTACCCGAGAGGGTTCGGGCCTACGAGCAGTACTTC. Its protein product is CASVPERVRAYEQYF.

The chain carries TRBV7-3 and TRBJ1-1; no firm D call. CDR1 is SGHTA, CDR2 FQGTGA, per germline. The CDR3 has 13 amino acids. V shed 3 bases and J shed 1 base, with 6 bases lying between them. The CDR3 nucleotides are TGTGCCAGCAGCTTGATGAGGAACACTGAAGCTTTCTTT. Its translation: CASSLMRNTEAFF. The full variable domain, in which reference TRBV7-3 and TRBJ1-1 provide the parts outside the CDR3, is GAGVSQTPSNKVTEKGKYVELRCDPISGHTALYWYRQSLGQGPEFLIYFQGTGAADDSGLPNDRFFAVRPEGSVSTLKIQRTERGDSAVYLCASSLMRNTEAFFGQGTRLTVV.

The chain employs TRBV28 and TRBJ1-1; possible D gene TRBD1, 5 bases. Germline V gene sequence: CDR1 MDHEN, CDR2 SYDVKM. V was shortened by 6 bases and J by 1 base, with 12 bases between the two germline ends. The length of the CDR3 is 14 residues. DNA of the CDR3: TGTGCCAGCAGCCAAGGCGGGGGGAACACTGAAGCTTTCTTT. It codes for CASSQGGGNTEAFF.